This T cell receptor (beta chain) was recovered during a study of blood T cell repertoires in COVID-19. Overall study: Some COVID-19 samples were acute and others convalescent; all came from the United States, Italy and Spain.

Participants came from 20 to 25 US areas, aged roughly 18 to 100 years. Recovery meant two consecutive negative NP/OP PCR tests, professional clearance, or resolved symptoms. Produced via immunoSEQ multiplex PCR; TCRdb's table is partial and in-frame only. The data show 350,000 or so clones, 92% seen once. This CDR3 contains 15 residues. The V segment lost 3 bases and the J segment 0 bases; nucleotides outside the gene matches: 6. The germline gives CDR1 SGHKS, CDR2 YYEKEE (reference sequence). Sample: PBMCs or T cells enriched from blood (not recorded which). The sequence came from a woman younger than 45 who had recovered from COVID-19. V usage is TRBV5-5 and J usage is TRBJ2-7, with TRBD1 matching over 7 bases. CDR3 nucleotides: TGTGCCAGCAGCTACGGGACAGACAACTCCTACGAGCAGTACTTC. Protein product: CASSYGTDNSYEQYF.